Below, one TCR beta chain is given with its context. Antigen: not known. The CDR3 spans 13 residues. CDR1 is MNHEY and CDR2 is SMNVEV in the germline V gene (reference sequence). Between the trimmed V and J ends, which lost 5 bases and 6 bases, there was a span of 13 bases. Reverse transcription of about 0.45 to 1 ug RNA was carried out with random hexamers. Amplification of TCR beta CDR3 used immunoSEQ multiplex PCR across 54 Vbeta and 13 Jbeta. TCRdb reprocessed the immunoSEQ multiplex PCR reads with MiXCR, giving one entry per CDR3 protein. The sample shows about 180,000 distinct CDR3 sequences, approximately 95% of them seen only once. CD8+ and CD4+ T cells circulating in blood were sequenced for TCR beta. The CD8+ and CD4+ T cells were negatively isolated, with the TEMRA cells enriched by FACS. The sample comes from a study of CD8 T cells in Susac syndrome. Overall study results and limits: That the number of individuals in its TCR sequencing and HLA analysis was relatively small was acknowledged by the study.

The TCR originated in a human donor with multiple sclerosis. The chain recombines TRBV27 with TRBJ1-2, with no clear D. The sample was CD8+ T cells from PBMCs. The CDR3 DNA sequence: TGTGCCAGCAGTAAAACGGTAGTCCATGGCTACACCTTC. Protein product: CASSKTVVHGYTF.